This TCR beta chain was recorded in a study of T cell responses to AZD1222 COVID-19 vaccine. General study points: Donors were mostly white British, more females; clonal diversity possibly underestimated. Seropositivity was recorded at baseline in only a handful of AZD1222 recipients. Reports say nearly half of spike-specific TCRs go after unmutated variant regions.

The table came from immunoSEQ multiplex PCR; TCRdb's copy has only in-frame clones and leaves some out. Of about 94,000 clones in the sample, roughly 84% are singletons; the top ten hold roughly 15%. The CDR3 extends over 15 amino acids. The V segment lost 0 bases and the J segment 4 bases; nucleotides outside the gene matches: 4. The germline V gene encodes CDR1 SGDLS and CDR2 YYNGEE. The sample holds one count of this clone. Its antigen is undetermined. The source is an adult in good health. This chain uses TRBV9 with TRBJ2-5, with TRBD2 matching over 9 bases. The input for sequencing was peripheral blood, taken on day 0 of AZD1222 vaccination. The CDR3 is CASSVDPGLAETQYF. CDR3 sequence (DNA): TGTGCCAGCAGCGTAGACCCGGGACTAGCAGAGACCCAGTACTTC.